A selection of T cell receptor beta chains follows, all from one sample in a study of response to subunit inactivated influenza vaccine. TCRdb independently ran MiXCR on the RT-PCR reads; one entry per CDR3 protein. The table records 860,000 or so distinct CDR3 sequences, 20% to 25% of them present only once. Here the sequenced sample was PBMCs from blood, taken 5 days after vaccination. The receptors originated from a man aged 50-60 years who received an inactivated influenza vaccine. CDR3s include the opening cysteine and the closing phenylalanine or tryptophan. Fields, in order: V gene, clone size, J gene, D gene, CDR3 protein, CDR3 DNA. The D gene is left open where the match is weak. Size is stated for part of the rows, as once, few or many counts, or as a class when the clone is expanded.

V gene: TRBV29-1
clone size: -
J gene: TRBJ2-5
D gene: -
CDR3 protein: CSVVETQYF
CDR3 DNA: TGCAGCGTTGTCGAGACCCAGTACTTC

V gene: TRBV2
clone size: few
J gene: TRBJ2-2
D gene: -
CDR3 protein: CASSAQDPSNTGELFF
CDR3 DNA: TGTGCCAGCAGTGCGCAGGACCCATCGAACACCGGGGAGCTGTTTTTT

V gene: TRBV18
clone size: -
J gene: TRBJ1-1
D gene: -
CDR3 protein: CASSGTEFMNTEAFF
CDR3 DNA: TGTGCCAGCTCAGGAACTGAGTTTATGAACACTGAAGCTTTCTTT

V gene: TRBV9
clone size: few
J gene: TRBJ2-7
D gene: -
CDR3 protein: CASSVADGSYEQYF
CDR3 DNA: TGTGCCAGCAGCGTAGCGGACGGGTCTTACGAGCAGTACTTC

V gene: TRBV6-2/TRBV6-3
clone size: few
J gene: TRBJ1-1
D gene: -
CDR3 protein: CASSYGAEAFF
CDR3 DNA: TGTGCCAGCAGTTATGGGGCTGAAGCTTTCTTT

V gene: TRBV4-2
clone size: few
J gene: TRBJ2-3
D gene: -
CDR3 protein: CASSRLGNTQYF
CDR3 DNA: TGTGCCAGCAGCCGACTGGGGAATACGCAGTATTTT

V gene: TRBV15
clone size: -
J gene: TRBJ2-7
D gene: TRBD2
CDR3 protein: CATSRDRGTSSYEQYF
CDR3 DNA: TGTGCCACCAGCAGAGATCGAGGGACTAGCAGTTACGAGCAGTACTTC

V gene: TRBV4-1
clone size: few
J gene: TRBJ2-3
D gene: TRBD2
CDR3 protein: CASSLTRASGGPVGSTDTQYF
CDR3 DNA: TGCGCCAGCAGCCTCACCCGGGCTAGCGGGGGGCCGGTAGGGTCCACAGATACGCAGTATTTT

V gene: TRBV7-9
clone size: few
J gene: TRBJ2-5
D gene: -
CDR3 protein: CASSLPQGRESQETQYF
CDR3 DNA: TGTGCCAGCAGCCTCCCCCAGGGGCGGGAGAGTCAAGAGACCCAGTACTTC

V gene: TRBV7-2
clone size: -
J gene: TRBJ2-7
D gene: -
CDR3 protein: CASSLGSPKIYEQYF
CDR3 DNA: TGTGCCAGCAGCTTAGGGTCCCCTAAAATCTACGAGCAGTACTTC

V gene: TRBV10-3
clone size: -
J gene: TRBJ2-3
D gene: -
CDR3 protein: CAISDSRGGGTQYF
CDR3 DNA: TGTGCCATCAGTGATTCGAGGGGGGGCGGTACGCAGTATTTT

V gene: TRBV5-1
clone size: -
J gene: TRBJ1-4
D gene: TRBD1
CDR3 protein: CASRTGTGGEKLFF
CDR3 DNA: TGCGCCAGCAGAACCGGGACAGGTGGTGAAAAACTGTTTTTT

V gene: TRBV28
clone size: -
J gene: TRBJ2-5
D gene: TRBD2
CDR3 protein: CASSYGEGSTRADQETQYF
CDR3 DNA: TGTGCCAGCAGTTACGGGGAGGGATCAACCCGAGCGGACCAAGAGACCCAGTACTTC

V gene: TRBV4-3
clone size: -
J gene: TRBJ1-4
D gene: -
CDR3 protein: CASSQAVGGYEKLFF
CDR3 DNA: TGCGCCAGCAGCCAAGCTGTAGGGGGATACGAAAAACTGTTTTTT

V gene: TRBV5-1
clone size: many
J gene: TRBJ2-2
D gene: -
CDR3 protein: CASSLRAASNTGELFF
CDR3 DNA: TGCGCCAGCAGCCTCCGGGCCGCTAGTAACACCGGGGAGCTGTTTTTT

V gene: TRBV6-4
clone size: many
J gene: TRBJ2-3
D gene: -
CDR3 protein: CASSESRGSTDTQYF
CDR3 DNA: TGTGCCAGCAGTGAATCGAGGGGGAGCACAGATACGCAGTATTTT

V gene: TRBV10-3
clone size: few
J gene: TRBJ2-6
D gene: -
CDR3 protein: CAIRESSGANVLTF
CDR3 DNA: TGTGCCATCAGAGAGAGCTCTGGGGCCAACGTCCTGACTTTC